A single T cell receptor (beta chain) is shown here with its context. This table comes from immunoSEQ multiplex PCR, and its TCRdb copy is limited to in-frame clones, with some not included. This table holds some 320,000 clones, roughly 89% found once. The data derive from a study of blood T cell repertoires in COVID-19. The length of the CDR3 is 14 residues. Trimming removed 7 bases from V and 6 bases from J; junction bases left unmatched: 8. CDR1 is LNHDA, CDR2 SQIVND, per germline (reference sequence). The clonotype was recovered from a woman aged 45-60 years who had been exposed to COVID-19. V is TRBV19 and J is TRBJ1-5, with 8 bases fitting TRBD1. Input material: PBMCs or T cells enriched from blood (not recorded which). Here the CDR3 DNA reads TGTGCCAGTACCGATACAGGGGGAGCTCAGCCCCAGCATTTT. Translating gives CASTDTGGAQPQHF.